A single sample gave rise to the 24 T cell receptor beta chains below, sequenced in a study of radiation and T cells in renal cell carcinoma. Here immunoSEQ multiplex PCR was the method, and the copy in TCRdb shows in-frame clones only, minus some. The sample contains 10,000 to 15,000 clones, 30% to 40% of which appear only once. The treatment is: 15 Gy SBRT to primary tumor, nephrectomy 4 weeks later. Sequencing was performed on tumor tissue, taken from a patient whose treatment included radiotherapy and nephrectomy. These receptor sequences come from a man aged 55-75 years with renal cell carcinoma.

V gene TRBV5-1 combines with J gene TRBJ1-2, with D tentatively TRBD1 (5 bases). The germline V gene encodes CDR1 SGHRS and CDR2 YFSETQ. The V end was cut by 3 bases, the J end by 8 bases, with 23 bases between. The CDR3 length is 16 residues. CDR3 sequence: CASSSVLGRLLEGYTF. The DNA for the CDR3 is TGCGCCAGCAGCTCTGTTTTGGGACGGCTATTGGAGGGCTACACCTTC.

The chain uses TRBV6-1 and TRBJ2-3; weak D call: TRBD2 (6 bases). V dropped 6 bases and J dropped 1 base, with 11 bases sitting between them. Germline V gives CDR1 MNHNS, CDR2 SASEGT. The CDR3 is 14 residues long. The DNA for the CDR3 is TGTGCCAGCAGACCACTAGCAGGCACAGATACGCAGTATTTT. This encodes CASRPLAGTDTQYF.

A few counts support this clone. The chain links TRBV2 to TRBJ2-1; 9 positions match TRBD2. The germline gives CDR1 SNHLY, CDR2 FYNNEI. The CDR3 has 14 amino acids. After removal of 7 bases from V and 7 bases from J, the junction contained 8 bases not matched to a gene. In nucleotides, the CDR3 is TGTGCCAGCACTCCAGGGCGGGGGGGGAATGAGCAGTTCTTC. This codes for CASTPGRGGNEQFF.

This rearrangement joins TRBV2 to TRBJ1-1; D gene uncertain. Germline values: CDR1 SNHLY, CDR2 FYNNEI. The CDR3 loop spans 12 amino acids. Trimming pared 10 bases from V and 8 bases from J, leaving 17 bases between. The CDR3 sequence is CAIPLFPREAFF. The CDR3 DNA reads TGTGCCATCCCCCTGTTCCCTCGGGAAGCTTTCTTT.

The genes are TRBV4-1 and TRBJ2-1, with D possibly matching TRBD1 (6 bases). The CDR3 is made up of 17 amino acids. Trimming left V 0 bases short and J 8 bases short, with 20 bases between. The germline V gene encodes CDR1 MGHRA and CDR2 YSYEKL. The CDR3 nucleotides read TGCGCCAGCAGCCAAGAACCGCCAGGACAGTTCTTCTATGAGCAGTTCTTC. Protein sequence: CASSQEPPGQFFYEQFF.

The chain is built from TRBV10-2 and TRBJ1-5, with unresolved D. CDR1 WSHSY and CDR2 SAAADI come from the germline V gene. The V gene lost 5 bases and the J gene lost 3 bases, with 11 bases spanning the gap. CDR3 length: 14 amino acids. The CDR3 nucleotides are TGCGCCAGCAGTTGGACCTTGGTCAATCAGCCCCAGCATTTT. Encoded protein: CASSWTLVNQPQHF.

This rearrangement joins TRBV6-5 to TRBJ2-1; the match to TRBD2 covers 7 bases. V shed 4 bases and J 7 bases; nucleotides not matched to a gene: 7. This CDR3 contains 14 residues. CDR1 is MNHEY, CDR2 SVGAGI, per germline. CDR3 residues: CASSSPLRENEQFF. The DNA of the CDR3 is TGTGCCAGCAGTTCCCCTTTGCGGGAGAATGAGCAGTTCTTC.

There are a few counts of this clone. Compared with germline, one end of the junction differs, possibly owing to a read error. The DNA for the CDR3 is TGTGCCAGCAGCTTAAGGGAGATCCAGTACTTC. This encodes CASSLREIQYF. The rearrangement uses TRBV7-6 and TRBJ2-5; a possible D gene is TRBD2 (5 bases). This CDR3 is 11 amino acids long. Germline V gives CDR1 SGHVS, CDR2 FNYEAQ.

The chain couples TRBV2 to TRBJ1-2; no reliable D call. The CDR3 totals 13 residues. CDR1 is SNHLY and CDR2 is FYNNEI in the germline V gene. The V end lost 6 bases, the J end lost 4 bases, and 12 bases lay between the germline ends. The chain's CDR3 is CASRKDGPYGYTF. The CDR3 region has the DNA TGTGCCAGCAGGAAGGACGGTCCCTATGGCTACACCTTC.

The chain joins TRBV5-1 to TRBJ2-7, with unresolved D. Trimming left V 1 base short and J 0 bases short, with 8 bases between. The CDR3 covers 14 residues. In germline, CDR1 is SGHRS, CDR2 YFSETQ. This CDR3 is CASSLMPSSYEQYV. The CDR3 bases are TGCGCCAGCAGCTTGATGCCCAGCTCCTACGAGCAGTACGTC.

This clone was recorded a few times. This chain connects TRBV29-1 to TRBJ1-3; D may be TRBD1 (5 bases). The CDR3 contains 13 residues. The V and J ends lost 3 bases and 2 bases respectively, with 8 bases between them. Germline CDR1 and CDR2: SQVTM and ANQGSEA. Here the CDR3 DNA reads TGCAGCGTTGATTCGGGGGCTGGAAACACCATATATTTT. Its protein is CSVDSGAGNTIYF.

The V gene is TRBV18, the J gene TRBJ1-1; D is unclear. Between the trimmed V and J ends, which lost 3 bases and 0 bases, there was a span of 14 bases. This CDR3 is built from 16 residues. Germline CDR1 and CDR2: KGHSH and LQKENI. The CDR3 here is CASSPGIQKMNTEAFF. CDR3 DNA: TGTGCCAGCTCACCGGGCATCCAAAAGATGAACACTGAAGCTTTCTTT. The whole variable domain, remainder taken from reference TRBV18 and TRBJ1-1, is NAGVMQNPRHLVRRRGQEARLRCSPMKGHSHVYWYRQLPEEGLKFMVYLQKENIIDESGMPKERFSAEFPKEGPSILRIQQVVRGDSAAYFCASSPGIQKMNTEAFFGQGTRLTVV.

V and J are TRBV2 and TRBJ2-5; 9 nucleotides line up with TRBD1. This CDR3 region has 16 residues. From germline, CDR1 is SNHLY and CDR2 FYNNEI. Trimming took 0 bases from V and 5 from J; bases not matched to a gene: 7. This CDR3 is CASSEAMGQGMETQYF. The CDR3, as DNA: TGTGCCAGCAGTGAAGCCATGGGACAGGGAATGGAGACCCAGTACTTC. Together with reference TRBV2 and TRBJ2-5, the CDR3 gives the full variable domain: EPEVTQTPSHQVTQMGQEVILRCVPISNHLYFYWYRQILGQKVEFLVSFYNNEISEKSEIFDDQFSVERPDGSNFTLKIRSTKLEDSAMYFCASSEAMGQGMETQYFGPGTRLLVL.

The rearrangement links TRBV2 to TRBJ2-5; the D is unclear. The CDR3 runs 13 residues. Germline loops: CDR1 SNHLY, CDR2 FYNNEI. The germline V and J ends were trimmed by 7 bases and 2 bases, with 11 bases remaining between them. CDR3 amino acids: CASNENPQETQYF. The CDR3 DNA sequence: TGTGCCAGCAATGAGAACCCTCAAGAGACCCAGTACTTC.

In this sample, this clone is medium-sized. The V and J genes are TRBV19 and TRBJ2-1, with D possibly matching TRBD2 (6 bases). This CDR3 region has 14 residues. The V gene's germline CDR1 is LNHDA and CDR2 SQIVND (reference sequence). Trimming cost V 3 bases and J 1 base, with 7 bases left between them. The CDR3 sequence: CASSIGGSYNEQFF. In DNA, the CDR3 is TGTGCCAGTAGTATTGGGGGGTCCTACAATGAGCAGTTCTTC.

V and J are TRBV13 and TRBJ2-2, with D unresolved. Germline V gene data show CDR1 as PRHDT and CDR2 as FYEKMQ (reference sequence). The CDR3 has 13 amino acids. Trimming stripped 6 bases from V and 6 bases from J, with 11 bases between. In DNA, the CDR3 is TGTGCCAGCAGTCCAACCTTGGCCGGGGAGCTGTTTTTT. Protein product: CASSPTLAGELFF.

This rearrangement joins TRBV10-2 to TRBJ1-4, with D unclear. The V and J ends lost 4 bases and 12 bases respectively, with 18 bases between them. Germline V gene sequence: CDR1 WSHSY, CDR2 SAAADI. The CDR3 loop spans 14 amino acids. CDR3 sequence (DNA): TGCGCCAGCAGTGCCCTGGGGATCGGGAGTCAACTGTTTTTT. Translating gives CASSALGIGSQLFF.

This clone was observed a few times. This chain joins TRBV6-5 and TRBJ2-7; 9 bases map to TRBD2. The length of the CDR3 is 14 residues. Per germline, CDR1 MNHEY and CDR2 SVGAGI. J was trimmed by 3 bases and V by 6 bases; bases with no gene match: 6. The CDR3, as DNA: TGTGCCAGCAGGCCAGCGGGGGGACTCTACGAGCAGTACTTC. Translation gives CASRPAGGLYEQYF.

This clone was observed a single time. Written as DNA, the CDR3 is TGTGCCAGCAGCTTCAATCCCTACGAGCAGTACTTC. Its protein is CASSFNPYEQYF. This chain links TRBV11-2 with TRBJ2-7; no clear D. The germline gives CDR1 SGHAT, CDR2 FQNNGV. V lost 3 bases to trimming and J lost 2 bases, with 5 bases between them. This CDR3 spans 12 amino acids.

The genes are TRBV18 and TRBJ2-7; the match to TRBD1 covers 10 bases. Trimming at V came to 3 bases and at J to 3 bases, leaving 5 bases not matched to a gene. Per germline, CDR1 KGHSH and CDR2 LQKENI. CDR3 length: 15 residues. Here the CDR3 reads CASSPPTGGHYEQYF. DNA for the CDR3: TGTGCCAGCTCACCCCCGACAGGGGGCCACTACGAGCAGTACTTC.

This clone came up a few times. The V call is TRBV29-1, the J call TRBJ2-2; D call uncertain. The length of the CDR3 is 12 residues. The V end was cut by 6 bases, the J end by 4 bases, with 9 bases between. Germline V gene sequence: CDR1 SQVTM, CDR2 ANQGSEA. The CDR3 here is CSVALGTGELFF. In DNA, the CDR3 is TGCAGCGTGGCCTTGGGCACCGGGGAGCTGTTTTTT.

The V gene is TRBV29-1, the J gene TRBJ2-1; the match to TRBD1 covers 8 bases. The CDR3 runs 14 residues. CDR1 and CDR2 from the germline V gene are SQVTM and ANQGSEA. V was clipped by 6 bases and J by 5 bases; unmatched bases: 9. The CDR3 DNA reads as TGCAGCGTGAGAGACAGGGGTTGGGACAATGAGCAGTTCTTC. As protein: CSVRDRGWDNEQFF.

The chain links TRBV4-1 to TRBJ2-2; D gene ambiguous. Germline CDR1 and CDR2: MGHRA and YSYEKL. V was pared by 0 bases and J by 0 bases, with 8 bases between. There are 16 residues in the CDR3. In DNA form, the CDR3 reads TGCGCCAGCAGCCAAGATGTACGATCGAACACCGGGGAGCTGTTTTTT. Translation: CASSQDVRSNTGELFF.

The chain employs TRBV18 and TRBJ1-3, with no clear D. Germline CDR1 is KGHSH and CDR2 is LQKENI. The germline V and J ends were trimmed by 5 bases and 0 bases, with 8 bases remaining between them. The CDR3 is 14 residues long. CDR3 sequence reads: CASSTRSSGNTIYF. The CDR3 coding sequence is TGTGCCAGCTCAACCCGAAGCTCTGGAAACACCATATATTTT.